The clone carrying this T cell receptor (beta chain) appeared many times. This specimen belongs to a study of neurological immune-mediated disorders. This CDR3 spans 17 amino acids. Trimming stripped 7 bases from V and 0 bases from J, with 21 bases between. 5'RACE generated cDNA with 10-nucleotide random UMIs. MiXCR was run by TCRdb on the 5' RACE reads, yielding one entry per CDR3 protein. The sample gives about 62,000 distinct CDR3 sequences, over 3.5% of which show up once; over 2% is in the top ten. Sequences were obtained from PBMCs. The chain combines TRBV12-3 or TRBV12-4 with TRBJ2-5, with D unresolved. This TCR was sampled from a woman aged 50 to 60 with multiple sclerosis. The CDR3, as DNA: TGTGCCAGCACTGCCGGTCGGCTCAGCCTGTACCAAGAGACCCAGTACTTC. It yields the protein CASTAGRLSLYQETQYF.